This entry lists 22 T cell receptor beta chains sequenced from one sample in a study of cytomegalovirus exposure and HLA in healthy donors. Repertoires were generated with immunoSEQ multiplex PCR, while TCRdb's copy carries only in-frame clones and drops some. The profile covers around 300,000 clones, with 75% to 90% appearing a single time and approximately 1.2% taken by the ten largest. Sample: PBMCs. The receptors come from a woman between 25 and 40 years old in good health and CMV-seropositive.

CDR3 bases: TGCGCCAGCAGCTTGGACGTGGGGACTGAAGCTTTCTTT. Residues: CASSLDVGTEAFF. The chain links TRBV5-1 to TRBJ1-1; D ambiguous. Germline V gene data show CDR1 as SGHRS and CDR2 as YFSETQ. V was shortened by 0 bases and J by 5 bases, with 8 bases between the two germline ends. The CDR3 loop spans 13 amino acids. Full variable domain (missing parts from reference TRBV5-1 and TRBJ1-1): KAGVTQTPRYLIKTRGQQVTLSCSPISGHRSVSWYQQTPGQGLQFLFEYFSETQRNKGNFPGRFSGRQFSNSRSEMNVSTLELGDSALYLCASSLDVGTEAFFGQGTRLTVV.

Worth noting for this clone: A much larger clone lies one base from this, so it may be a read error. This same CDR3 is encoded by further DNA sequences in the sample. The chain employs TRBV14 and TRBJ1-5; D is ambiguous. This CDR3 has 13 amino acids. The germline gives CDR1 SGHDN, CDR2 FVKESK. V lost 0 bases to trimming and J lost 0 bases, with 0 bases between them. The CDR3 DNA reads TGTGCCAGCAGCCAAGATAGCAATCAGCCCCAGCATTTT. Protein product: CASSQDSNQPQHF.

This clone appeared a single time. V gene TRBV30 combines with J gene TRBJ2-7; 7 bases line up with TRBD1. This CDR3 contains 15 residues. The junction had 13 bases not matched to a gene; V was cut back by 8 bases and J by 0 bases. Germline V gene data show CDR1 as GTSNPN and CDR2 as SVGIG (reference sequence). The CDR3 is CAGAPGGTSSYEQYF. As DNA, the CDR3 is TGTGCCGGGGCACCAGGGGGAACCTCCTCCTACGAGCAGTACTTC.

V is TRBV9 and J is TRBJ1-3; D possibly corresponds to TRBD1 (6 bases). V was pared by 2 bases and J by 6 bases, with 15 bases between. This CDR3 is 15 amino acids long. CDR1 is SGDLS, CDR2 YYNGEE, per germline. The chain's CDR3 is CASSVAPGHQNTIYF. The CDR3 DNA follows: TGTGCCAGCAGCGTGGCACCGGGACATCAAAACACCATATATTTT.

The rearrangement links TRBV30 to TRBJ1-5, with D perhaps TRBD1 (5 bases). The germline gives CDR1 GTSNPN, CDR2 SVGIG (reference sequence). The CDR3 consists of 15 residues. With 0 bases removed from V and 7 bases from J, the gap between germline ends came to 16 bases. For the CDR3, the DNA is TGTGCCTGGAGTGTACCAGCCGCAGGGCGCCAGCCCCAGCATTTT. It yields the protein CAWSVPAAGRQPQHF.

This clone appeared a few times. The chain is built from TRBV19 and TRBJ2-5; TRBD2 is a possible D gene (7 bases). The germline CDR1 and CDR2 sequences are LNHDA and SQIVND (reference sequence). The CDR3 extends over 14 amino acids. Trimming shortened V by 5 bases and J by 5 bases, and 15 bases separated the two germline ends. The CDR3: CASSLAGARETQYF. CDR3 coding DNA: TGTGCCAGTAGTCTCGCGGGGGCGCGGGAGACCCAGTACTTC.

The rearrangement joins TRBV27 to TRBJ1-4; TRBD1 agrees at 7 bases. V lost 5 bases, J lost 7 bases, and 10 bases stayed unmatched. In germline, CDR1 is MNHEY, CDR2 SMNVEV (reference sequence). The CDR3 totals 15 residues. CDR3 sequence (DNA): TGTGCCAGCAGTCCGCCGACAGGGTTGGGTGAAAAACTGTTTTTT. Amino acids: CASSPPTGLGEKLFF. Variable domain in full (rest from reference TRBV27 and TRBJ1-4): EAQVTQNPRYLITVTGKKLTVTCSQNMNHEYMSWYRQDPGLGLRQIYYSMNVEVTDKGDVPEGYKVSRKEKRNFPLILESPSPNQTSLYFCASSPPTGLGEKLFFGSGTQLSVL.

This chain connects TRBV2 to TRBJ2-3; 9 bases match TRBD2. In germline, CDR1 is SNHLY, CDR2 FYNNEI. This CDR3 is 14 amino acids long. V lost 8 bases and J lost 5; bases outside the gene matches: 8. This chain's CDR3 is CASDRLADGDTQYF. In DNA form, the CDR3 reads TGTGCCAGCGATAGACTAGCGGACGGAGATACGCAGTATTTT.

This sequence joins TRBV14 and TRBJ1-2; no firm D call. V shed 1 base and J shed 6 bases, with 6 bases lying between them. In germline, CDR1 is SGHDN, CDR2 FVKESK. The CDR3 extends over 12 amino acids. CDR3 DNA: TGTGCCAGCAGCCAAGGAGGGAATGGCTACACCTTC. Its protein is CASSQGGNGYTF.

This clone was seen only once. The chain links TRBV6-6 to TRBJ1-2; D uncertain. Germline V gene data show CDR1 as MNHNY and CDR2 as SVGAGI (reference sequence). V lost 2 bases and J lost 8, with 18 bases in between. This CDR3 contains 15 residues. The CDR3 DNA reads TGTGCCAGCAGTTACGGGCAGGCGGTTAGCGTGGGCTACACCTTC. Amino acids: CASSYGQAVSVGYTF.

The chain employs TRBV15 and TRBJ2-1; TRBD1 aligns across 8 bases. The V gene's germline CDR1 is LNHNV and CDR2 YYDKDF (reference sequence). There are 14 residues in the CDR3. Trimming removed 8 bases from V and 2 bases from J; junction bases left unmatched: 5. The CDR3 coding sequence is TGTGCCACCGGGGCAGGGGGCCCCTACAATGAGCAGTTCTTC. This translates into CATGAGGPYNEQFF. Full variable domain (missing parts from reference TRBV15 and TRBJ2-1): DAMVIQNPRYQVTQFGKPVTLSCSQTLNHNVMYWYQQKSSQAPKLLFHYYDKDFNNEADTPDNFQSRRPNTSFCFLDIRSPGLGDTAMYLCATGAGGPYNEQFFGPGTRLTVL.

The chain uses TRBV5-1 and TRBJ1-2; 7 bases are a match to TRBD1. In germline, CDR1 is SGHRS, CDR2 YFSETQ. Germline trimming cut 0 bases from V and 3 bases from J; bases unmatched to any gene: 14. The CDR3 has 18 amino acids. The DNA for the CDR3 is TGCGCCAGCAGCTTGGGAGGGACAGCCGTCTACGGGGACTATGGCTACACCTTC. Its protein product is CASSLGGTAVYGDYGYTF.

This rearrangement joins TRBV6-1 to TRBJ2-6; 10 bases agree with TRBD1. V gave up 4 bases and J gave up 4 bases; unmatched junction bases: 7. The CDR3 is 17 residues long. CDR1 and CDR2 (germline): MNHNS, SASEGT. CDR3 loop: CASSARDRGSGANVLTF. The CDR3 nucleotides read TGTGCCAGCAGTGCCCGGGACAGGGGTTCCGGGGCCAACGTCCTGACTTTC.

The V gene is TRBV7-8, the J gene TRBJ1-2, with 11 nucleotides matching TRBD1. The trim removed 3 bases at V and 7 bases at J, leaving 4 bases unmatched. CDR1 SGHVS and CDR2 FQNEAQ come from the germline V gene. This CDR3 contains 14 residues. In nucleotides, the CDR3 is TGTGCCAGCAGCTTGGGACAGGGGGTTCGTGGCTACACCTTC. It specifies CASSLGQGVRGYTF.

The rearrangement joins TRBV28 to TRBJ1-2; D gene unclear. V lost 4 bases, J lost 2 bases, and 8 bases lay in between. Germline CDR1 is MDHEN and CDR2 is SYDVKM. The CDR3 covers 13 residues. CDR3 DNA sequence: TGTGCCAGCAGTTACGGTTCCAACTATGGCTACACCTTC. Translated, it gives CASSYGSNYGYTF.

The CDR3 here is CASSLTGLSNQPQHF. CDR3 DNA sequence: TGTGCCAGCAGTTTGACAGGGTTAAGCAATCAGCCCCAGCATTTT. This chain joins TRBV6-6 and TRBJ1-5; 7 bases agree with TRBD1. Germline trimming cut 4 bases from V and 1 base from J; bases unmatched to any gene: 4. This CDR3 has 15 residues. Per germline, CDR1 MNHNY and CDR2 SVGAGI (reference sequence).

J is TRBJ1-1 and V is TRBV9; no clear D gene. The ends were cut back, 0 bases at V and 0 bases at J, with 9 bases in the middle. CDR1 is SGDLS and CDR2 is YYNGEE in the germline V gene. The CDR3 spans 15 residues. The CDR3 sequence: CASSVGSSMNTEAFF. CDR3 in DNA: TGTGCCAGCAGCGTAGGGAGCAGTATGAACACTGAAGCTTTCTTT.

Comment on this clone: A much bigger clone sits one base away, suggesting this may be a read error. V and J are TRBV2 and TRBJ2-7; D is ambiguous. V was clipped by 5 bases and J by 0 bases, with 2 bases between them. Germline CDR1 SNHLY, CDR2 FYNNEI. CDR3 length equals 11 residues. In DNA, the CDR3 is TGTGCCAGCAGTTACTCCTACGAGCAGTACTTC. It translates to CASSYSYEQYF.

This chain links TRBV1 with TRBJ2-1; the table gives TRBD1 as D, unverified against the DNA. TRBV1 is given as a pseudogene. This CDR3 is built from 15 residues. As DNA, the CDR3 is TGCACCAGCAGGAGGAGGACAGGGCCCTACAATGAGCAGTTCTTC. Residues: CTSRRRTGPYNEQFF.

The CDR3 protein is CASSFGLAGPYNEQFF. The CDR3 DNA sequence: TGTGCCAGCAGCTTCGGACTAGCGGGACCCTACAATGAGCAGTTCTTC. The chain joins TRBV11-3 to TRBJ2-1, with 12 bases matching TRBD2. Unmatched junction bases numbered 2, after V lost 3 bases and J lost 2 bases. The germline gives CDR1 SGHNT, CDR2 YENEEA. CDR3 length: 16 amino acids.

V and J are TRBV2 and TRBJ1-5; possibly TRBD1 for D (6 bases). The CDR3 is 14 residues long. V was clipped by 7 bases and J by 2 bases, with 12 bases between them. Germline V lookup: CDR1 SNHLY, CDR2 FYNNEI. CDR3: CASKGGARNQPQHF. The CDR3 DNA reads TGTGCCAGCAAGGGGGGGGCTCGCAATCAGCCCCAGCATTTT.

The V gene is TRBV28, the J gene TRBJ2-1; 7 bases map to TRBD2. This CDR3 has 18 residues. Germline values: CDR1 MDHEN, CDR2 SYDVKM. V lost 2 bases and J lost 1; bases outside the gene matches: 11. The CDR3: CASSLEGRELWSYNEQFF. CDR3 DNA: TGTGCCAGCAGTTTAGAGGGGCGGGAGCTGTGGTCCTACAATGAGCAGTTCTTC.